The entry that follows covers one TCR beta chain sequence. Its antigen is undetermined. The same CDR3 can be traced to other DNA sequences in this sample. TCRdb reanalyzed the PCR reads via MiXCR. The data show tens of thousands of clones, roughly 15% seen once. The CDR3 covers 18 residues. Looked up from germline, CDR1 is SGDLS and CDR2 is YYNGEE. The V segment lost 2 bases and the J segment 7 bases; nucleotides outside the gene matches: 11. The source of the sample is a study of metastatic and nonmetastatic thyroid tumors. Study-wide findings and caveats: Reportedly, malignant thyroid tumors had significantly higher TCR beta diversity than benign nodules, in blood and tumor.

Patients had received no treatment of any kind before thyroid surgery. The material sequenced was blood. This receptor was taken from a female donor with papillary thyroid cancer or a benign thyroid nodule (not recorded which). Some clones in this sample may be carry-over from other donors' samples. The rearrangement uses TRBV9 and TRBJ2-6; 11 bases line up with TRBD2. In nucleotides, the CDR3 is TGTGCCAGCAGCGTCCGTAGCGGGAGGGCGGGAGGTGCCAACGTCCTGACTTTC. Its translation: CASSVRSGRAGGANVLTF.